This T cell receptor (beta chain) is from a study of T cell repertoires in cytomegalovirus infection. Overall study: From public TCR beta signatures came an indication of both CMV infection and matching HLA type.

The CDR3 is 14 residues long. Trimming at V came to 2 bases and at J to 5 bases, leaving 6 bases not matched to a gene. Germline CDR1 is LGHDT and CDR2 is YNNKEL (reference sequence). This clonotype was detected many times. Its antigen is as yet unknown. TCRdb passed the reads through MiXCR, listing each CDR3 protein once. The sample yields under 150,000 distinct CDR3 sequences, roughly 8.2% seen once. Whole-study results and caveats: HLA-C-restricted CMV clonotypes gave the most frequent clonotype in two of eight donors. The cumulative frequency of public TCR beta families identified carriers of CMV plus the relevant HLA.

The material sequenced was PBMCs. The chain combines TRBV3-1 with TRBJ2-7; 7 nucleotides line up with TRBD1. The receptor comes from a human donor in good health (CMV status not recorded). Some clones in this sample may be carry-over from other donors' samples. The CDR3 bases are TGTGCCAGCAGCCAACTGGACAGGTCCCACGAGCAGTACTTC. The encoded protein is CASSQLDRSHEQYF.